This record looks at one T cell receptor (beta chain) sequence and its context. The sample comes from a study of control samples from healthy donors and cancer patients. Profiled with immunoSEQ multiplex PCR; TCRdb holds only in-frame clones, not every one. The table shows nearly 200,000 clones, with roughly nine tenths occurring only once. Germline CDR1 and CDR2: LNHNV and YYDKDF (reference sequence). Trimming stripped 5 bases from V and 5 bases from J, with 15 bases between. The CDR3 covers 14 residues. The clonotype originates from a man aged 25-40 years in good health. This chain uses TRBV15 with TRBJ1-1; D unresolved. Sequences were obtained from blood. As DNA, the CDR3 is TGTGCCACCAGCTCAGCCAGTGAGGGTACTGAAGCTTTCTTT. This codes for CATSSASEGTEAFF.